This T cell receptor beta chain was obtained from a study of T-cell reconstitution after alpha-beta-depleted transplantation in children. Using unique molecular identifiers, the investigators prepared the TCRbeta library. Via MiXCR, TCRdb re-called the PCR reads, giving one row per CDR3 protein. The sample holds about 400,000 distinct CDR3 sequences, roughly 22% seen once. This CDR3 region has 14 residues. J lost 7 bases, V lost 7 bases, and 8 bases had no gene match. This clonotype was seen more than once but under ten times. This chain links TRBV12-3 or TRBV12-4 with TRBJ2-4; 9 nucleotides align to TRBD1. The receptor comes from a human donor who donated a stem cell graft to a child with acute myeloid leukemia. Specimen: PBMCs from the stem cell graft donor, collected from the stem cell graft. CDR3 DNA sequence: TGTGCCAGCACCCGGGACAGGGTCGGGAACATTCAGTACTTC. Translating gives CASTRDRVGNIQYF.